The next 10 T cell receptor beta chains were all read from a single sample in a study of patients and donors after allogeneic stem cell transplantation. MiXCR, applied by TCRdb to the RT-PCR reads, yields one record per CDR3 protein. Among more than 150,000 distinct CDR3 sequences listed, about 40% were seen once. The material sequenced was blood, either unsorted or a sorted T cell fraction (not recorded which). The receptors were gathered from a human donor who was either an allogeneic HSCT recipient or a stem cell or donor lymphocyte infusion donor (not recorded which). It is not recorded whose cells these are; they may come from a transplant donor.

The rearrangement joins TRBV25-1 to TRBJ1-2, with D possibly TRBD1 on 6 matching bases. This CDR3 has 14 amino acids. CDR1 and CDR2 (germline): MGHDK, SYGVNS. Trimming took off 7 bases at V and 8 bases at J, with 20 bases between the two ends. CDR3 region: CASTNWGGAEGYTF. The CDR3 bases are TGTGCCAGCACCAACTGGGGGGGCGCAGAAGGCTACACCTTC.

The rearrangement links TRBV7-2 to TRBJ1-1, with TRBD1 matching 7 bases. Trimming cost V 5 bases and J 0 bases; bases outside gene matches: 6. CDR3 length equals 15 residues. Germline V gives CDR1 SGHTA, CDR2 FQGNSA. CDR3 region: CASSRRRGLNTEAFF. CDR3 DNA sequence: TGTGCCAGCAGCCGACGCAGGGGGTTGAACACTGAAGCTTTCTTT.

J is TRBJ1-1 and V is TRBV27; D is possibly TRBD1 (6 bases). The germline CDR1 and CDR2 sequences are MNHEY and SMNVEV (reference sequence). V shed 5 bases and J shed 6 bases, with 16 bases lying between them. This CDR3 is 14 amino acids long. The CDR3 loop is CASSASRGEAEAFF. Written as DNA, the CDR3 is TGTGCCAGCAGTGCCTCGAGGGGGGAAGCTGAAGCTTTCTTT.

The chain combines TRBV6-5 with TRBJ1-4, with TRBD1 matching over 7 bases. There are 15 residues in the CDR3. Germline trimming cut 5 bases from V and 3 bases from J; bases unmatched to any gene: 6. CDR1 MNHEY and CDR2 SVGAGI come from the germline V gene. The CDR3 region is CASSDTGASNEKLFF. DNA for the CDR3: TGTGCCAGCAGTGACACAGGGGCCTCTAATGAAAAACTGTTTTTT.

The chain carries TRBV5-7 and TRBJ2-7; 7 nucleotides line up with TRBD2. TRBV5-7 is identified as an open reading frame with a role that is uncertain. Unmatched junction bases numbered 12, after V lost 9 bases and J lost 3 bases. The CDR3 sequence is 14 residues long. The CDR3 coding sequence is TGTGCCACCCCTCGGGCGGGAGAAATCTACGAGCAGTACTTC. Protein: CATPRAGEIYEQYF.

The chain employs TRBV3-1 and TRBJ2-7, with D hard to call. Trimming stripped 2 bases from V and 6 bases from J, with 5 bases between. Germline CDR1 LGHDT, CDR2 YNNKEL (reference sequence). The CDR3 contains 11 residues. In DNA, the CDR3 is TGTGCCAGCAGCCAATCGACCGAGCAGTACTTC. Protein product: CASSQSTEQYF.

The chain combines TRBV19 with TRBJ1-1; no clear D. CDR1 is LNHDA, CDR2 SQIVND, per germline (reference sequence). The CDR3 contains 15 residues. V lost 3 bases to trimming and J lost 0 bases, with 11 bases between them. CDR3 nucleotides: TGTGCCAGTAGTATGTGGGGAATTTTGAACACTGAAGCTTTCTTT. It translates to CASSMWGILNTEAFF. The variable domain in full, with the rest retrieved from reference TRBV19 and TRBJ1-1, is DGGITQSPKYLFRKEGQNVTLSCEQNLNHDAMYWYRQDPGQGLRLIYYSQIVNDFQKGDIAEGYSVSREKKESFPLTVTSAQKNPTAFYLCASSMWGILNTEAFFGQGTRLTVV.

The genes are TRBV12-3 or TRBV12-4 and TRBJ1-5; weak D call: TRBD1 (5 bases). With 6 bases removed from V and 1 base from J, the gap between germline ends came to 13 bases. The CDR3 loop spans 15 amino acids. CDR3 loop: CASSLSGGSNQPQHF. Written as DNA, the CDR3 is TGTGCCAGCAGCTTATCGGGGGGAAGCAATCAGCCCCAGCATTTT.

This clonotype was picked up a small number of times. V gene TRBV20-1 combines with J gene TRBJ1-4; 7 bases are shared with TRBD1. V shed 3 bases, J shed 0 bases, and the junction held 7 bases outside the gene matches. In germline, CDR1 is DFQATT, CDR2 SNEGSKA (reference sequence). This CDR3 spans 16 amino acids. CDR3 sequence reads: CSASPNRGSTNEKLFF. CDR3 DNA sequence: TGCAGTGCTAGCCCCAACAGGGGCTCAACTAATGAAAAACTGTTTTTT.

The chain links TRBV5-1 to TRBJ1-1, with D hard to call. Germline CDR1 SGHRS, CDR2 YFSETQ. This CDR3 has 13 residues. V lost 3 bases to trimming and J lost 6 bases, with 12 bases between them. The CDR3 DNA reads as TGCGCCAGCAGCTCCGACTTGAGACCTGAAGCTTTCTTT. Protein: CASSSDLRPEAFF.